This T cell receptor beta chain was found in a study of cytomegalovirus exposure and HLA in healthy donors. General study points: As a later analysis showed, a missense DCLRE1C variant was linked to trimming of TCR beta V- and J-genes. Analyzed later, association rates of TCRs varied across HLA loci, with DRB1 most and HLA-C fewest.

On this clone: The target antigen is unknown.

60 Vbeta and 13 Jbeta primers were used in PCR. The data were produced by immunoSEQ multiplex PCR, yet TCRdb's version contains in-frame clones alone and is incomplete. Of about 130,000 clones listed, nearly 80% are singletons. Germline-derived CDR1 and CDR2 are MGHRA and YSYEKL. This CDR3 contains 17 residues. V was cut by 3 bases and J by 0 bases, with 17 bases left in between. Specimen: PBMCs. This sequence was found in a young man in good health and CMV-seronegative. The chain is built from TRBV4-1 and TRBJ1-2; weak D call: TRBD1 (5 bases). The CDR3 bases are TGCGCCAGCAGCCAGCCCCTAAGGGCAGGGACTAACTATGGCTACACCTTC. It codes for CASSQPLRAGTNYGYTF.